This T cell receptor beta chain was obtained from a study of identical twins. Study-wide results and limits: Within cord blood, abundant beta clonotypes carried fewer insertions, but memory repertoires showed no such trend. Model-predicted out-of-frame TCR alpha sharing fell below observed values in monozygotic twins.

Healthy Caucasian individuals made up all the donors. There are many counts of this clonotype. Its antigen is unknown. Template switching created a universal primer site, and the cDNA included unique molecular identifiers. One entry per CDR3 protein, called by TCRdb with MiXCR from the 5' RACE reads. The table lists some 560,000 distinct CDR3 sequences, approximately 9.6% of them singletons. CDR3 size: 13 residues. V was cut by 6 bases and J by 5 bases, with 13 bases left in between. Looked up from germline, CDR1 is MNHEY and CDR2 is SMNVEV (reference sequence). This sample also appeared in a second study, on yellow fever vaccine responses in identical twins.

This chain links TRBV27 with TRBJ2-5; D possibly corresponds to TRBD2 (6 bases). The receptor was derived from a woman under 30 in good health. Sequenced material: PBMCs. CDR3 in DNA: TGTGCCAGCAGATTCGCGGGGAGGGAGACCCAGTACTTC. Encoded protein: CASRFAGRETQYF.